The 27 T cell receptor beta chains below come from one sample, sequenced in a study of T cell clonality in common variable immunodeficiency. Overall study findings and caveats: Fewer deletions and N-nucleotide insertions were reportedly seen in common variable immunodeficiency TCR beta sequences.

Generated by immunoSEQ multiplex PCR, the TCRdb table keeps only in-frame clones and is missing some. Altogether around 16,000 clones were found in the sample, and no singletons occur. The antigens of these receptors remain unknown. Sequenced sample: peripheral blood mononuclear cells. The receptors were gathered from a human donor with common variable immunodeficiency.

There are many counts of this clone. The DNA ends 3 residues before the CDR3 does, and the rest of the CDR3 is filled in from the germline J gene. The chain links TRBV19 to TRBJ2-7; 8 nucleotides align to TRBD1. The CDR3 runs 13 residues. The J segment lost 3 bases and the V segment lost 4 bases, leaving 2 bases of the junction unmatched. Germline values: CDR1 LNHDA, CDR2 SQIVND (reference sequence). Here the CDR3 reads CASSRGQDYEQYF. Incomplete CDR3 DNA: TGTGCCAGTAGTAGGGGACAGGACTACGAG.

This clone appeared a few times. The DNA ends 3 residues before the CDR3 does, and the rest of the CDR3 is filled in from the germline J gene. The chain is built from TRBV7-9 and TRBJ2-7; D uncertain. The CDR3 totals 13 residues. Germline values: CDR1 SEHNR, CDR2 FQNEAQ (reference sequence). V dropped 5 bases and J dropped 0 bases, with 8 bases sitting between them. The CDR3 DNA, read in part, is TGTGCCAGCAGCCCAGTTCCCTCCTACGAG. Its protein product is CASSPVPSYE. The CDR3 in full is CASSPVPSYEQYF.

This clone was seen more than once but under ten times. The observed sequence ends 3 residues before the CDR3 terminus, with the missing tail filled in from the germline J gene. The rearrangement uses TRBV19 and TRBJ2-4; 7 bases map to TRBD1. Germline CDR1 and CDR2: LNHDA and SQIVND (reference sequence). The V and J ends lost 4 bases and 0 bases, in that order; junction bases with no gene match: 9. This CDR3 comprises 17 residues. The DNA read from the CDR3 is TGTGCCAGTAGTACACGTCCGGGACAGCTAGCCAAAAACATT. Its translation is CASSTRPGQLAKNI. Given in full, the CDR3 is CASSTRPGQLAKNIQYF.

In the case of this clone: The read halts 3 residues ahead of the CDR3 end, with the missing end drawn from the germline J gene. The rearrangement links TRBV18 to TRBJ1-2; D unresolved. The CDR3 sequence is 13 residues long. Germline CDR1 KGHSH, CDR2 LQKENI. The covered CDR3 bases are TGTGCCAGCTCACCACCGAGCGGGCTAGGC. Protein product: CASSPPSGLG. The CDR3 as a whole reads CASSPPSGLGYTF.

This clone ranks as medium-sized (0.01 to 0.1%). Sequence at one end of the junction differs from germline and may be a read error. The CDR3 extends 3 residues past the end of the read, so its final part is completed from the germline J gene. The J gene is TRBJ1-2, the V gene TRBV4-2; TRBD1 is a possible D gene (5 bases). Per germline, CDR1 LGHNA and CDR2 YNFKEQ. CDR3 length equals 14 residues. The CDR3 sequence: CASSQDGGGGGYTF. Incomplete CDR3 DNA: TGCGCCAGCAGCCAAGACGGGGGTGGGGGGGGC.

This clone was detected only a few times. From the germline J gene comes the end of the CDR3, since the read stops 3 residues before it. V and J are TRBV7-2 and TRBJ2-5; D remains ambiguous. The V end was cut by 2 bases, the J end by 4 bases, with 8 bases between. Germline CDR1 and CDR2: SGHTA and FQGNSA. The CDR3 runs 13 residues. This chain's CDR3 is CASSLILAETQYF. The CDR3 DNA, read in part, is TGTGCCAGCAGCTTAATCCTGGCAGAGACC.

This clone was counted a few times. A read error may produce the germline difference seen at one junction end. The read gets to within 3 residues of the CDR3 end, and the germline J gene fills in the rest. This chain joins TRBV7-9 and TRBJ1-5; TRBD1 matches 8 bases. Germline V gives CDR1 SEHNR, CDR2 FQNEAQ (reference sequence). CDR3 length: 13 residues. The sequenced part of the CDR3 DNA is TGTTCCAGCAGCGAACAGGGGGACCAGCCC. It specifies CSSSEQGDQP. The full CDR3 protein is CSSSEQGDQPQHF.

Notes on this clone: The read is 3 residues too short to cover the CDR3 end, so that end is filled in from the germline J gene. The chain joins TRBV18 to TRBJ2-6, with a possible D match to TRBD2 (5 bases). Germline lookup yields CDR1 KGHSH and CDR2 LQKENI. The CDR3 consists of 17 residues. Trimming removed 3 bases at V and 0 bases at J, with 12 bases between. CDR3 DNA (partial): TGTGCCAGCTCACCCAACCTAGCAGGCTCTGGGGCCAACGTC. This sequence encodes CASSPNLAGSGANV. The full CDR3 is CASSPNLAGSGANVLTF.

Worth noting for this clone: The sequence runs out 3 residues before the end of the CDR3; the remainder is reconstructed from the germline J gene. The V call is TRBV18, the J call TRBJ1-1; 11 bases line up with TRBD1. V shed 3 bases, J shed 1 base, and the junction held 7 bases outside the gene matches. CDR3 length: 17 residues. CDR1 KGHSH and CDR2 LQKENI come from the germline V gene. CDR3 sequence: CASSPGQGAGWNTEAFF. Incomplete CDR3 DNA: TGTGCCAGCTCACCCGGACAGGGGGCGGGATGGAACACTGAA.

This clone was counted between two and nine times. Read sequence stops 3 residues before the CDR3 end, and the germline J gene provides the missing end. The V gene is TRBV19, the J gene TRBJ2-5, with 9 bases that match TRBD1. The CDR3 length is 14 residues. The germline CDR1 and CDR2 sequences are LNHDA and SQIVND (reference sequence). V lost 6 bases and J lost 5; bases outside the gene matches: 7. This CDR3 reads CASRKGQGGETQYF. CDR3 DNA, as far as it was read: TGTGCCAGTAGGAAGGGACAGGGTGGGGAGACC.

Details on this clone: The read falls 3 residues short of the CDR3 end, and the missing part is taken from the germline J gene. V is TRBV30 and J is TRBJ1-5, with 7 bases identical to TRBD1. Looked up from germline, CDR1 is GTSNPN and CDR2 is SVGIG (reference sequence). CDR3 length equals 18 residues. V lost 0 bases, J lost 0 bases, and 11 bases stayed unmatched. CDR3 bases read: TGTGCCTGGAGTGTGGGAGGGACAGCTTATTATAGCAATCAGCCC. It specifies CAWSVGGTAYYSNQP. The whole CDR3 protein is CAWSVGGTAYYSNQPQHF.

This clone has more than one count but fewer than ten. Read sequence stops 3 residues before the CDR3 end, and the germline J gene provides the missing end. The chain links TRBV7-9 to TRBJ1-1; perhaps TRBD1 as D (5 bases). The CDR3 sequence is 14 residues long. Germline CDR1 reads SEHNR; CDR2 reads FQNEAQ (reference sequence). Partial CDR3 DNA: TGTGCCAGCAGCTTCCTCGAGTGGGGCATGGAT. It encodes CASSFLEWGMD. The full-length CDR3 reads as CASSFLEWGMDAFF.

This clone turned up a few times. The sequenced fragment ends 3 residues before the CDR3 boundary, so the rest is inferred from the germline J gene. The chain carries TRBV7-9 and TRBJ2-1, with 7 bases lining up with TRBD2. This CDR3 spans 12 amino acids. Germline V CDR1 and CDR2: SEHNR, FQNEAQ (reference sequence). V gave up 5 bases and J gave up 9 bases; unmatched junction bases: 4. This CDR3 reads CASSQAGSEQFF. CDR3 DNA, as far as it was read: TGTGCCAGCAGCCAAGCGGGGAGTGAG. Combining the CDR3 with reference TRBV7-9 and TRBJ2-1 gives the whole variable domain DTGVSQNPRHKITKRGQNVTFRCDPISEHNRLYWYRQTLGQGPEFLTYFQNEAQLEKSRLLSDRFSAERPKGSFSTLEIQRTEQGDSAMYLCASSQAGSEQFFGPGTRLTVL.

For this clone: The CDR3 end falls 3 residues outside the read, so it is completed with the germline J gene. This sequence joins TRBV18 and TRBJ2-7; possibly TRBD1 for D (6 bases). The CDR3 loop spans 15 amino acids. Germline V gives CDR1 KGHSH, CDR2 LQKENI. V lost 3 bases and J 3 bases, leaving 15 bases between the germline ends. The CDR3 loop reads CASSPPGQIDYEQYF. The sequenced CDR3 bases are TGTGCCAGCTCACCCCCTGGACAGATAGACTACGAG.

Comment on this clone: The sequenced fragment ends 3 residues before the CDR3 boundary, so the rest is inferred from the germline J gene. The V gene is TRBV11-3, the J gene TRBJ2-3, with TRBD1 matching 9 bases. The CDR3 is 14 residues long. V shed 8 bases, J shed 5 bases, and the junction held 8 bases outside the gene matches. CDR1 and CDR2 from the germline V gene are SGHNT and YENEEA. The CDR3 bases that were read are TGTGCCAGCCAAAGGACAGGGGAAGAAGATACG. It codes for CASQRTGEEDT. The entire CDR3 protein is CASQRTGEEDTQYF.

This clone occurred a few times. The read finishes 3 residues shy of the CDR3 end, and the germline J gene is used to complete it. V and J are TRBV7-9 and TRBJ1-2, with 7 bases fitting TRBD1. The CDR3 contains 12 residues. Looked up from germline, CDR1 is SEHNR and CDR2 is FQNEAQ (reference sequence). With 3 bases clipped from V and 7 bases from J, the junction kept 2 bases outside the gene matches. The part of the CDR3 DNA that was read is TGTGCCAGCAGCTTCCAGGGGGGTGGC. Its translation: CASSFQGGG. In full, the CDR3 reads CASSFQGGGYTF.

This clone has ten or more counts. The DNA ends 3 residues before the CDR3 does, and the rest of the CDR3 is filled in from the germline J gene. V and J are TRBV7-3 and TRBJ2-1; D perhaps matches TRBD1 (5 bases). The germline V gene has CDR1 SGHTA and CDR2 FQGTGA. The CDR3 spans 13 residues. V was pared by 0 bases and J by 5 bases, with 5 bases between. CDR3 loop: CASSLTDNNEQFF. The CDR3 DNA, read in part, is TGTGCCAGCAGCTTAACGGACAACAATGAG.

To note about this clone: From the germline J gene comes the end of the CDR3, since the read stops 3 residues before it. The rearrangement links TRBV5-1 to TRBJ2-7, with 9 positions matching TRBD1. V lost 2 bases and J lost 3; bases outside the gene matches: 3. There are 14 residues in the CDR3. Germline V CDR1 and CDR2: SGHRS, YFSETQ. This CDR3 is CASSFGTGSYEQYF. The sequenced CDR3 bases are TGCGCCAGCAGCTTCGGGACAGGGAGCTACGAG. The whole variable domain, remainder taken from reference TRBV5-1 and TRBJ2-7, is KAGVTQTPRYLIKTRGQQVTLSCSPISGHRSVSWYQQTPGQGLQFLFEYFSETQRNKGNFPGRFSGRQFSNSRSEMNVSTLELGDSALYLCASSFGTGSYEQYFGPGTRLTVT.

The table lists this clone with a few counts. CDR3 amino acids: CASRASGRAYNEQFF. The DNA read from the CDR3 is TGTGCCAGCAGGGCTAGCGGGAGGGCCTACAATGAG. The chain carries TRBV2 and TRBJ2-1; 12 bases are shared with TRBD2. The CDR3 extends 3 residues past the end of the read, so its final part is completed from the germline J gene. Germline assignment: CDR1 SNHLY and CDR2 FYNNEI. The V and J ends lost 6 bases and 2 bases, in that order; junction bases with no gene match: 2. The CDR3 extends over 15 amino acids.

As concerns this clone: The read terminates 3 residues ahead of where the CDR3 ends, so the germline J gene completes it. The J gene is TRBJ2-5, the V gene TRBV20-1, with 8 bases that match TRBD2. Trimming removed 3 bases from V and 4 bases from J; junction bases left unmatched: 7. The CDR3 sequence is 14 residues long. The germline V gene has CDR1 DFQATT and CDR2 SNEGSKA (reference sequence). The CDR3: CSARIAGQGETQYF. The part of the CDR3 DNA that was read is TGCAGTGCTAGGATAGCGGGGCAGGGAGAGACC.

Regarding this clone: The read is 3 residues too short to cover the CDR3 end, so that end is filled in from the germline J gene. This chain uses TRBV18 with TRBJ2-2, with 9 nucleotides matching TRBD2. The CDR3 spans 18 residues. V trimming: 5 bases; J trimming: 0 bases; junction bases outside the gene matches: 10. The germline V gene encodes CDR1 KGHSH and CDR2 LQKENI. CDR3 bases read: TGTGCCAGCTCAGTCGAGACTAGCGGAGCTGCGAACACCGGGGAG. Protein: CASSVETSGAANTGE. The entire CDR3 sequence reads CASSVETSGAANTGELFF. The full variable domain, rest sourced from reference TRBV18 and TRBJ2-2, is NAGVMQNPRHLVRRRGQEARLRCSPMKGHSHVYWYRQLPEEGLKFMVYLQKENIIDESGMPKERFSAEFPKEGPSILRIQQVVRGDSAAYFCASSVETSGAANTGELFFGEGSRLTVL.

As concerns this clone: The read is 3 residues too short to cover the CDR3 end, so that end is filled in from the germline J gene. V usage is TRBV7-6 and J usage is TRBJ2-7; D might be TRBD1 (5 bases). Trimming shortened V by 3 bases and J by 3 bases, and 12 bases separated the two germline ends. Germline assignment: CDR1 SGHVS and CDR2 FNYEAQ. This CDR3 is 14 amino acids long. CDR3 DNA (partial): TGTGCCAGCAGCTTGGACACCGATATCTACGAG. Translated, it gives CASSLDTDIYE. From start to end, the CDR3 is CASSLDTDIYEQYF. The full variable domain, its missing parts supplied by reference TRBV7-6 and TRBJ2-7, is GAGVSQSPRYKVTKRGQDVALRCDPISGHVSLYWYRQALGQGPEFLTYFNYEAQQDKSGLPNDRFSAERPEGSISTLTIQRTEQRDSAMYRCASSLDTDIYEQYFGPGTRLTVT.

As concerns this clone: The CDR3 end is not reached by the read, which stops 3 residues before it; the germline J gene fills it in. The chain recombines TRBV7-2 with TRBJ1-2, with 9 bases matching TRBD1. The CDR3 contains 14 residues. Germline V gives CDR1 SGHTA, CDR2 FQGNSA. V lost 6 bases, J lost 5 bases, and 7 bases stayed unmatched. This CDR3 is CASSQTGTGYGYTF. The part of the CDR3 DNA that was read is TGTGCCAGCAGTCAGACCGGGACAGGGTATGGC.

Of note for this clone: The read terminates 3 residues ahead of where the CDR3 ends, so the germline J gene completes it. The genes are TRBV18 and TRBJ2-7; 7 positions agree with TRBD1. V dropped 2 bases and J dropped 3; count of bases not matched to a gene: 1. From germline, CDR1 is KGHSH and CDR2 LQKENI. This CDR3 is 13 amino acids long. The CDR3 sequence: CASSPDRVYEQYF. The covered CDR3 bases are TGTGCCAGCTCACCAGACAGGGTCTACGAG.

About this clone itself: The read finishes 3 residues shy of the CDR3 end, and the germline J gene is used to complete it. The V call is TRBV30, the J call TRBJ2-2, with 8 bases aligning to TRBD2. CDR1 is GTSNPN and CDR2 is SVGIG in the germline V gene (reference sequence). The CDR3 extends over 16 amino acids. After removal of 3 bases from V and 5 bases from J, the junction contained 11 bases not matched to a gene. The DNA read from the CDR3 is TGTGCCTGGAGAATAGGTCGCGGGGGGAGGACCGGGGAG. Translation: CAWRIGRGGRTGE. The entire CDR3 protein reads CAWRIGRGGRTGELFF.

This clone is classed as large. Coverage ceases 3 residues before the CDR3 finishes, and the germline J gene fills in the end. The V call is TRBV20-1, the J call TRBJ2-5, with 8 positions matching TRBD2. CDR1 DFQATT and CDR2 SNEGSKA come from the germline V gene (reference sequence). The CDR3 spans 16 residues. The junction had 13 bases not matched to a gene; V was cut back by 3 bases and J by 4 bases. The sequenced CDR3 bases are TGCAGTGCTAGTCTGGTCGGGGGGGCCTGGGGAGAGACC. Protein sequence: CSASLVGGAWGET. From start to end, the CDR3 is CSASLVGGAWGETQYF.

The CDR3 here is CASSRERGGGETQYF. CDR3 DNA, as far as it was read: TGTGCCAGCAGCCGGGAGCGGGGGGGCGGGGAGACC. The chain links TRBV7-2 to TRBJ2-5; TRBD2 aligns across 10 bases. The read comes to an end 3 residues before the CDR3 does, leaving the germline J gene to fill in the end. The CDR3 loop spans 15 amino acids. Trimming at V came to 5 bases and at J to 5 bases, leaving 8 bases not matched to a gene. CDR1 and CDR2 (germline): SGHTA, FQGNSA.